Included here is one T cell receptor (beta chain) sequence, with context. Study processing details: Nucleated cell counts were estimated from reference gene primer amplification. Generated by immunoSEQ multiplex PCR, the TCRdb table keeps only in-frame clones and is missing some. V and J calls and clone size are copied from that table; D and trimming were computed from the DNA. The table records about 390,000 clones, around 87% of them present only once. This entry belongs to a study of blood T cell repertoires in COVID-19. Germline assignment: CDR1 LNHDA and CDR2 SQIVND (reference sequence). The CDR3 covers 15 residues. Trimming removed 3 bases from V and 5 bases from J; junction bases left unmatched: 8. For recovered donors of Cohort 3, there were two negative PCRs, clearance, or symptom resolution.

This sequence joins TRBV19 and TRBJ2-3, with 7 bases matching TRBD1. The sample consisted of PBMCs or T cells enriched from blood (not recorded which). The clonotype comes from a woman aged 45 to 65 who had recovered from COVID-19. This CDR3 reads CASSMRRPGGDTQYF. The CDR3 DNA reads as TGTGCCAGTAGTATGAGGAGGCCAGGGGGAGATACGCAGTATTTT.